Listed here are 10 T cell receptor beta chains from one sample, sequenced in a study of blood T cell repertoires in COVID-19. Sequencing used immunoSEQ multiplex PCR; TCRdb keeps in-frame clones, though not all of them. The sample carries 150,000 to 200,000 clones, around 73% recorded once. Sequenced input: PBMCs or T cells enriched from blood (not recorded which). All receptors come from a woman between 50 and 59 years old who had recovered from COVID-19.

The DNA of the CDR3 is TGTGCCAGCAGGCCGCTCCCCGGGACAGGGAAGGGCGAGCAGTACTTC. Amino acids: CASRPLPGTGKGEQYF. This chain links TRBV7-8 with TRBJ2-7; 9 bases align to TRBD1. This CDR3 is built from 16 residues. CDR1 and CDR2 from the germline V gene are SGHVS and FQNEAQ. J lost 6 bases, V lost 6 bases, and 15 bases had no gene match.

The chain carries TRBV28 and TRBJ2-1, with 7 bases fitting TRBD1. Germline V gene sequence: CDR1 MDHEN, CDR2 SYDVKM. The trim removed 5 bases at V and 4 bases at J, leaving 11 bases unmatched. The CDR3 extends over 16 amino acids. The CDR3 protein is CASSPLGRQGYNEQFF. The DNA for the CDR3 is TGTGCCAGCAGTCCCCTAGGGCGACAGGGTTACAATGAGCAGTTCTTC.

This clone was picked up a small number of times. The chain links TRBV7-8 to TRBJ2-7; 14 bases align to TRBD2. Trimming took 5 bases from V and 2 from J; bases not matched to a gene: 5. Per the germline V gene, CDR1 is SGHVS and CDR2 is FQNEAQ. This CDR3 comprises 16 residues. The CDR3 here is CASSIGTSGSAYEQYF. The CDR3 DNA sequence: TGTGCCAGCAGCATCGGGACTAGCGGGAGTGCCTACGAGCAGTACTTC.

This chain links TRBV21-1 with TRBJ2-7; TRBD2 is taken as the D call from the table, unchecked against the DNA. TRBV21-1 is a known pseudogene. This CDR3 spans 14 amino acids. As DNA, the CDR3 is TGTGCCAGCAGCAAAGAGGAGGGTCTCGACGAGCAGTACTTC. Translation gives CASSKEEGLDEQYF.

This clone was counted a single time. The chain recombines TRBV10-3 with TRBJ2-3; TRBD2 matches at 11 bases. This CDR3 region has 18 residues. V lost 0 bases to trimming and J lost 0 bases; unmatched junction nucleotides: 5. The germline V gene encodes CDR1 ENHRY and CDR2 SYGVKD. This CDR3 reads CAISESRLAGPSTDTQYF. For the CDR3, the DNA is TGTGCCATCAGTGAGTCCCGACTAGCGGGACCGAGCACAGATACGCAGTATTTT.

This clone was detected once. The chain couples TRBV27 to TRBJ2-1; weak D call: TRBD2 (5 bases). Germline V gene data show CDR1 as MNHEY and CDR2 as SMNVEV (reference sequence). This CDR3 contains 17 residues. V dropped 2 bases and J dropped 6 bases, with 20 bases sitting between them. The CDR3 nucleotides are TGTGCCAGCAGTTTAAGGAATATGGTCGGGGTGAGCAATGAGCAGTTCTTC. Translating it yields CASSLRNMVGVSNEQFF.

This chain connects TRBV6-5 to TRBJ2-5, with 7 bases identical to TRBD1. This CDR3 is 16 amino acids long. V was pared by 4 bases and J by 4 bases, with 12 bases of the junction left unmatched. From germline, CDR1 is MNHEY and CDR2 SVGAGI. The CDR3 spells CASSWGRQGERETQYF. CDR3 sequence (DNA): TGTGCCAGCAGTTGGGGCCGGCAGGGGGAGAGAGAGACCCAGTACTTC.

The CDR3 DNA reads TGTGCCAGCAGTTCCAAAGGGAGGGGGTGGGGCTCCTATAATTCACCCCTCCACTTT. Protein sequence: CASSSKGRGWGSYNSPLHF. J is TRBJ1-6 and V is TRBV27; tentative D call: TRBD1 (6 bases). The V gene lost 4 bases and the J gene lost 0 bases, with 19 bases spanning the gap. Germline lookup yields CDR1 MNHEY and CDR2 SMNVEV (reference sequence). The length of the CDR3 is 19 residues.

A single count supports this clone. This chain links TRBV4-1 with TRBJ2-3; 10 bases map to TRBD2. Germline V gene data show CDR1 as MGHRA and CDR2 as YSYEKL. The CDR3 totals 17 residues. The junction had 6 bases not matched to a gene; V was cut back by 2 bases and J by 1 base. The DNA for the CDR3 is TGCGCCAGCAGCCAAACCGTAGCGGGAGGCGGCACAGATACGCAGTATTTT. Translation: CASSQTVAGGGTDTQYF.

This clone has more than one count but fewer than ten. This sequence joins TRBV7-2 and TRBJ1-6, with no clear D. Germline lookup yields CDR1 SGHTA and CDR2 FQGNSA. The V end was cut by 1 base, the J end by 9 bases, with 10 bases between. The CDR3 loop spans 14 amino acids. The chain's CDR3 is CASSLGPAGSPLHF. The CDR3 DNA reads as TGTGCCAGCAGCTTAGGCCCCGCGGGTTCACCCCTCCACTTT.